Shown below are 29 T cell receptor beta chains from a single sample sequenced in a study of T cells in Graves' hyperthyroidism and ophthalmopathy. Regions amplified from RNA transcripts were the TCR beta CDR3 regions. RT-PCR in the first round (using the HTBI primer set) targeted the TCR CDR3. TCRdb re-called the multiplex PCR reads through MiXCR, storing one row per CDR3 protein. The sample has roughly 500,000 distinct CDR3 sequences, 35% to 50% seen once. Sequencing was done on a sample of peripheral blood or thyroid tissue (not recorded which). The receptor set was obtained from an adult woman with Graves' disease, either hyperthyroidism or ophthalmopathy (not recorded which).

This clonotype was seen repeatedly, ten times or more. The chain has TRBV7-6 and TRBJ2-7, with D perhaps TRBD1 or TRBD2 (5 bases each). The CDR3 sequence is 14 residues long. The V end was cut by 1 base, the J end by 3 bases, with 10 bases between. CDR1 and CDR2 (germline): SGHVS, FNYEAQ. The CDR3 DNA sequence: TGTGCCAGCAGCTTAGGAGGGGCCGACTACGAGCAGTACTTC. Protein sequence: CASSLGGADYEQYF.

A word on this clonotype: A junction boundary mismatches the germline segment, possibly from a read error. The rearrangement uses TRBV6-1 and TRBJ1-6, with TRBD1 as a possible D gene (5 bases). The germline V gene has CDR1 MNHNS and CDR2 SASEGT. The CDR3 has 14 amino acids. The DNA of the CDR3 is TGCGCCAGCAGCGACTCGGACGGGGGAGCACCCCTCCACTTT. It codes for CASSDSDGGAPLHF.

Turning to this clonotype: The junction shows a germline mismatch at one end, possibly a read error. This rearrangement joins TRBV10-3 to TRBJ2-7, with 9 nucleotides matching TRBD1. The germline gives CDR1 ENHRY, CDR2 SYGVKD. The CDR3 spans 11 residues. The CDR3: CATSLRDRVYF. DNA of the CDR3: TGTGCCACCAGTCTTAGGGACAGGGTATACTTC.

The CDR3 reads CASGRLADRYEQYF. The CDR3, as DNA: TGTGCCAGCGGCAGACTAGCGGACCGCTACGAGCAGTACTTC. The chain couples TRBV6-2 or TRBV6-3 to TRBJ2-7; 9 nucleotides agree with TRBD2. This CDR3 is 14 amino acids long. Germline V lookup: CDR1 MNHEY, CDR2 SVGEGT. V lost 8 bases, J lost 3 bases, and 8 bases stayed unmatched.

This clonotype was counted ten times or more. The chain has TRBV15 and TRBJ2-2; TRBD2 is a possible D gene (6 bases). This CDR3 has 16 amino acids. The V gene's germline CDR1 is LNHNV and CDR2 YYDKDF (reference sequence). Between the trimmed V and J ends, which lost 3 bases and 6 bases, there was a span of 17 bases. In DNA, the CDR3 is TGTGCCACCAGCAGGACCTCGGGGAGGTGGGCCGGGGAGCTGTTTTTT. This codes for CATSRTSGRWAGELFF.

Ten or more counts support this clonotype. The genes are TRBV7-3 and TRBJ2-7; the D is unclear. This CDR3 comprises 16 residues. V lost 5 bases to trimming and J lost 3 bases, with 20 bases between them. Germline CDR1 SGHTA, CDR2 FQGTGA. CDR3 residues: CASSPSGTLVLYEQYF. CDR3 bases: TGTGCCAGCAGCCCCTCGGGTACGCTCGTTCTCTACGAGCAGTACTTC.

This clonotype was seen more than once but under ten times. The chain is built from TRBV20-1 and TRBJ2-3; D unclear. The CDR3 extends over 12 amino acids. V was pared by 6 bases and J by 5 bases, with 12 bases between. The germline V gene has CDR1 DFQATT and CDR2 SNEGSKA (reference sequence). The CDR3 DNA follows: TGCAGTGCAACACATCTAGGAGATACGCAGTATTTT. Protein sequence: CSATHLGDTQYF.

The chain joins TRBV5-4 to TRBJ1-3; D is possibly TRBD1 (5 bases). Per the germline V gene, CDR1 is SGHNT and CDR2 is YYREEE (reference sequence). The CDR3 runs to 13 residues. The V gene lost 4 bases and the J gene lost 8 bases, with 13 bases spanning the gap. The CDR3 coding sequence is TGTGCCAGCAGCGGTTGGGGCGAATACACCATATATTTT. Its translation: CASSGWGEYTIYF.

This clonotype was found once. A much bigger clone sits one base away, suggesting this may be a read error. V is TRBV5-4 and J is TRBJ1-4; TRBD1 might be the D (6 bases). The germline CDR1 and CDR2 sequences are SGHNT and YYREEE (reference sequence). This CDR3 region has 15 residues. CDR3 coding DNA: TGTGCCAGCAGCCGTTGGGACAAGGTGGATGAAAAACTGGTTTTT. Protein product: CASSRWDKVDEKLVF.

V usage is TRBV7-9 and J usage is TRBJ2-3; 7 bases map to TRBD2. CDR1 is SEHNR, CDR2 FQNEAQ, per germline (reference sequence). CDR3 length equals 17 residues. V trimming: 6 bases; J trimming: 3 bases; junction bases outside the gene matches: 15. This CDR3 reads CASRGGVGHKGTDTQYF. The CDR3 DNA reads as TGTGCCAGCAGGGGGGGGGTCGGCCATAAAGGGACAGATACGCAGTATTTT. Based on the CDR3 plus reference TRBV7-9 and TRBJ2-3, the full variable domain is DTGVSQNPRHKITKRGQNVTFRCDPISEHNRLYWYRQTLGQGPEFLTYFQNEAQLEKSRLLSDRFSAERPKGSFSTLEIQRTEQGDSAMYLCASRGGVGHKGTDTQYFGPGTRLTVL.

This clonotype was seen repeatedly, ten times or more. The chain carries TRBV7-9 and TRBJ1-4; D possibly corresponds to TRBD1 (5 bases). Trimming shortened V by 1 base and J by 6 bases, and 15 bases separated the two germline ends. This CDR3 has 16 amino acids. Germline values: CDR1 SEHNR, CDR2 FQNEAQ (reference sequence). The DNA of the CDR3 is TGTGCCAGCAGCTTAGGAACAGGACGGGGAGATGAAAAACTGTTTTTT. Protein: CASSLGTGRGDEKLFF.

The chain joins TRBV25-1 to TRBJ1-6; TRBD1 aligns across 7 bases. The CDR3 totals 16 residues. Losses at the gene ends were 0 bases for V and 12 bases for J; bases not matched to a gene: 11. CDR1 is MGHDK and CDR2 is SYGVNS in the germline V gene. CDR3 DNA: TGTGCCAGCAGTGAATATAGAACACAGGGGTTAGGACCCCTCCACTTT. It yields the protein CASSEYRTQGLGPLHF.

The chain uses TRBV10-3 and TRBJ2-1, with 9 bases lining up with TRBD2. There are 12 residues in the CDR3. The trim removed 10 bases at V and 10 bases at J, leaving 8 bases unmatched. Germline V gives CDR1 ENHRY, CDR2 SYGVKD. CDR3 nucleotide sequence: TGTGCCACCAGGACTAGCGTGGGGGAGCAGTTCTTC. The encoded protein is CATRTSVGEQFF.

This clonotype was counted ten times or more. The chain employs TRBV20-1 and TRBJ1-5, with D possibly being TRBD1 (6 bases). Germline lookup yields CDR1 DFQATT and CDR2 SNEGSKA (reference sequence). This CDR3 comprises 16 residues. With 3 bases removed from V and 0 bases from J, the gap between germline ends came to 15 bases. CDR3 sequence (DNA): TGCAGTGCTAGGGTTCAACGCAGGGGTAGCAATCAGCCCCAGCATTTT. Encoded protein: CSARVQRRGSNQPQHF.

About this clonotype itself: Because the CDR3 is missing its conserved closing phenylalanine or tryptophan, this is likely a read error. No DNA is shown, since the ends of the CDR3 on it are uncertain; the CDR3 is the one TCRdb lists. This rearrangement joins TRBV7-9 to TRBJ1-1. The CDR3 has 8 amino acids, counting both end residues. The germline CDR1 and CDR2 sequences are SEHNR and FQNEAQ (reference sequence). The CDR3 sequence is CASSLGLP.

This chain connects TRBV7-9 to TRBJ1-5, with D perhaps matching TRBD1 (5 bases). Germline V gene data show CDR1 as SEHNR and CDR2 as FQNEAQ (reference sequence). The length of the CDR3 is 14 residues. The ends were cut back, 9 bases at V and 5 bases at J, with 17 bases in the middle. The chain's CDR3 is CASGGWGVDQPQHF. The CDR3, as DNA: TGTGCCAGTGGGGGTTGGGGAGTTGATCAGCCCCAGCATTTT.

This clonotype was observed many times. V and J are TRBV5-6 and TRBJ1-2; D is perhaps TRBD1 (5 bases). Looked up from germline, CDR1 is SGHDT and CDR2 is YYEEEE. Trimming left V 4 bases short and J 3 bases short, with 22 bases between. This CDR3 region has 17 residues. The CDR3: CASSLSIRGREDYGYTF. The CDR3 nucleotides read TGTGCCAGCAGCCTTTCCATTCGCGGCAGGGAGGACTATGGCTACACCTTC.

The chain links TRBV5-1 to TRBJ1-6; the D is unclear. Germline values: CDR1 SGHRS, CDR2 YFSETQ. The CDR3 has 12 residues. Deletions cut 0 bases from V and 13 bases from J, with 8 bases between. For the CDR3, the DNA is TGCGCCAGCAGCTTGGCAGCTGTGCCCCTCCACTTT. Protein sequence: CASSLAAVPLHF.

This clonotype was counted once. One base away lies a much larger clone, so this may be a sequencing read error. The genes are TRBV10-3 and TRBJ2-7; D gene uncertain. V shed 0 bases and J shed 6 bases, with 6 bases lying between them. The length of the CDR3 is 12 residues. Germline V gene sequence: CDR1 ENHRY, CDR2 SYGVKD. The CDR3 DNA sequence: TGTGCCATCAGTGAGTCGTGGTGCGAGCAGTACTTC. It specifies CAISESWCEQYF.

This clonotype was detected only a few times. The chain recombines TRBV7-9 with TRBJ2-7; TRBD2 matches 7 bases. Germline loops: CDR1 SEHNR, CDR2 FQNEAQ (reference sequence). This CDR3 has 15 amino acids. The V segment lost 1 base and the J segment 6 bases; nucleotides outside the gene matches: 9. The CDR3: CASSLGQGGLGEQYF. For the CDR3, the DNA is TGTGCCAGCAGCTTAGGGCAGGGAGGGCTCGGCGAGCAGTACTTC.

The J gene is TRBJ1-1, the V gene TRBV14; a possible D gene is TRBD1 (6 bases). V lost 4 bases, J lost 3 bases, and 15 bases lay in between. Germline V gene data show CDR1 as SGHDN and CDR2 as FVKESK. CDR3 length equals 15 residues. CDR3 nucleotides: TGTGCCAGCAGCCCAGGGGCCTCAAGGTACACTGAAGCTTTCTTT. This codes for CASSPGASRYTEAFF. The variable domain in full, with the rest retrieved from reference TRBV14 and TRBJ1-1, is EAGVTQFPSHSVIEKGQTVTLRCDPISGHDNLYWYRRVMGKEIKFLLHFVKESKQDESGMPNNRFLAERTGGTYSTLKVQPAELEDSGVYFCASSPGASRYTEAFFGQGTRLTVV.

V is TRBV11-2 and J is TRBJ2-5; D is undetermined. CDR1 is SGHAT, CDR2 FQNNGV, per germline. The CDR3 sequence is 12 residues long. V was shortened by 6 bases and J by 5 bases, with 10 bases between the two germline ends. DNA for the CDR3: TGTGCCAGCAGTCGCGCCGGGGAGACCCAGTACTTC. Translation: CASSRAGETQYF. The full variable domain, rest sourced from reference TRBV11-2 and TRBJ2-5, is EAGVAQSPRYKIIEKRQSVAFWCNPISGHATLYWYQQILGQGPKLLIQFQNNGVVDDSQLPKDRFSAERLKGVDSTLKIQPAKLEDSAVYLCASSRAGETQYFGPGTRLLVL.

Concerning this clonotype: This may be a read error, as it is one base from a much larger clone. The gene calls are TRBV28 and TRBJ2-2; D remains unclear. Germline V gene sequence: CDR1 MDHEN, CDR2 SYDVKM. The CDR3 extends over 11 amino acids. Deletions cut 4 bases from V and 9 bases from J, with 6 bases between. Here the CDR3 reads CASSSPRELFF. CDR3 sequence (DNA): TGTGCCAGCAGTTCACCCAGGGAGCTGTTTTTT.

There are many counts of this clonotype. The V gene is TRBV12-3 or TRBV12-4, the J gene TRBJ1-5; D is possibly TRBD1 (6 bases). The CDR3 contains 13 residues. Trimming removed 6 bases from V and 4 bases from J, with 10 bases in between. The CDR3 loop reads CASRGQLNQPQHF. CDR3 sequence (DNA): TGTGCCAGCAGAGGACAGCTTAATCAGCCCCAGCATTTT.

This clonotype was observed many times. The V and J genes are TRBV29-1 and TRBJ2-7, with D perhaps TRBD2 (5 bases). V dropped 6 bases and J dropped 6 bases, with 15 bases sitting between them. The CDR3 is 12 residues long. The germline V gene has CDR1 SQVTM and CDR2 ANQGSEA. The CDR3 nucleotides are TGCAGCGTAAGGGCCCAACGGGGCGAGCAGTACTTC. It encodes CSVRAQRGEQYF.

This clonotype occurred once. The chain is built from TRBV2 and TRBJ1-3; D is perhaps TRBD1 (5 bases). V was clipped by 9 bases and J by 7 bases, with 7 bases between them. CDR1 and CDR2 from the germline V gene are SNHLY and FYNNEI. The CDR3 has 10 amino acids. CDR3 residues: CASDSNTIYF. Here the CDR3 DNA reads TGTGCCAGTGACAGCAACACCATATATTTT.

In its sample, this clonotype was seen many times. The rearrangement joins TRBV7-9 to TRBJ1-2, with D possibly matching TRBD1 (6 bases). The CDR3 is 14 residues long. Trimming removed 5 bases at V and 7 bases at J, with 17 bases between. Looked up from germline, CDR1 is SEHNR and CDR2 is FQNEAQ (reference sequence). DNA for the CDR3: TGTGCCAGCAGCAAAGTCCCTTTAGGGGGTGGCTACACCTTC. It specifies CASSKVPLGGGYTF.

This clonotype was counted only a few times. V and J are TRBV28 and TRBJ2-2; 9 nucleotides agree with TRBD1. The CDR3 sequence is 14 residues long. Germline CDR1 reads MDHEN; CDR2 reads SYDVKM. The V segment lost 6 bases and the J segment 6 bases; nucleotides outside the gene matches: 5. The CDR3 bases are TGTGCCAGCAGCTTAGACAGGGGGTCCGGGGAGCTGTTTTTT. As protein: CASSLDRGSGELFF. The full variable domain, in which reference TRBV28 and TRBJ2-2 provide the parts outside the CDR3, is DVKVTQSSRYLVKRTGEKVFLECVQDMDHENMFWYRQDPGLGLRLIYFSYDVKMKEKGDIPEGYSVSREKKERFSLILESASTNQTSMYLCASSLDRGSGELFFGEGSRLTVL.

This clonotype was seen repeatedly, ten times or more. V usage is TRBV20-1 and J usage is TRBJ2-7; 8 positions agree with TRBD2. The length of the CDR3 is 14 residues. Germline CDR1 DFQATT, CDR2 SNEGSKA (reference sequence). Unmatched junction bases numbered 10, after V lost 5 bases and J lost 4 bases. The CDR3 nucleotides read TGCAGTGCTTCTAGGGGAACTAGCGGTTACGAGCAGTACTTC. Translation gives CSASRGTSGYEQYF.